This paragraph covers one T cell receptor (beta chain) sequence. This CDR3 has 14 residues. Between the trimmed V and J ends, which lost 7 bases and 7 bases, there was a span of 19 bases. The germline CDR1 and CDR2 sequences are MNHEY and SVGAGI. The data are from a study of blood T cell repertoires in COVID-19. Study-wide context: Both acute and convalescent COVID-19 samples were obtained from the United States, Italy and Spain.

This table comes from immunoSEQ multiplex PCR, and its TCRdb copy is limited to in-frame clones, with some not included. This sample has a few hundred thousand clones, with 80% to 90% found just once. In Seattle, patients joined the study during active infection and were tracked longitudinally. V usage is TRBV6-5 and J usage is TRBJ1-2, with D possibly matching TRBD1 (5 bases). This receptor was identified in a young man with COVID-19, enrolled during active disease. The sequencing input was peripheral blood. This CDR3 is CASTPVGGWSGYTF. CDR3 DNA sequence: TGTGCCAGCACCCCGGTGGGGGGGTGGTCTGGCTACACCTTC.